A single sample gave rise to the 31 T cell receptor beta chains below, sequenced in a study of T-cell reconstitution after alpha-beta-depleted transplantation in children. Construction of the TCRbeta library involved unique molecular identifiers. TCRdb used MiXCR to reprocess the PCR reads, holding one entry per CDR3 protein. The sample carries fewer than 550,000 distinct CDR3 sequences, approximately 10% recorded once. The specimen comprised PBMCs, mostly from graft donor cells, sampled 180 days after TCRalphabeta/CD19-depleted stem cell transplant. Receptors were obtained from a female patient between 2 and 15 years old who had a stem cell transplant for aplastic anemia, so the T cells may come from the graft donor.

The chain recombines TRBV4-2 with TRBJ2-7, with D perhaps TRBD1 or TRBD2 (5 bases each). Deletions cut 1 base from V and 5 bases from J, with 21 bases between. The germline CDR1 and CDR2 sequences are LGHNA and YNFKEQ. The CDR3 loop spans 17 amino acids. Here the CDR3 reads CASSQVGREGRDHEQYF. The DNA for the CDR3 is TGTGCCAGCAGCCAAGTAGGGCGAGAGGGCAGGGACCACGAGCAGTACTTC.

The chain is built from TRBV2 and TRBJ2-1; 8 positions agree with TRBD1. This CDR3 has 13 amino acids. The ends lost 8 bases at V and 9 bases at J; junction bases unmatched: 9. Looked up from germline, CDR1 is SNHLY and CDR2 is FYNNEI. In DNA form, the CDR3 reads TGTGCCAGCCTGATGTGGACAGGGAGTGAGCAGTTCTTC. This gives the protein CASLMWTGSEQFF.

This clonotype was seen a handful of times. This chain links TRBV30 with TRBJ2-2, with TRBD2 matching over 8 bases. The CDR3 runs to 14 residues. Germline CDR1 reads GTSNPN; CDR2 reads SVGIG (reference sequence). V was pared by 4 bases and J by 7 bases, with 8 bases of the junction left unmatched. The DNA of the CDR3 is TGTGCCTGGATTAGCGGGATAGGCGTCGGGGAGCTGTTTTTT. Residues: CAWISGIGVGELFF.

The J gene is TRBJ2-1, the V gene TRBV19, with D possibly being TRBD1 or TRBD2 (6 bases each). Germline CDR1 reads LNHDA; CDR2 reads SQIVND (reference sequence). The V and J ends lost 8 bases and 1 base respectively, with 12 bases between them. The CDR3 covers 14 residues. CDR3 bases: TGTGCCAGTTTAGGGGGGAATTCCTACAATGAGCAGTTCTTC. Translated: CASLGGNSYNEQFF.

The J gene is TRBJ2-5, the V gene TRBV5-1; 10 positions agree with TRBD2. CDR3 length: 16 residues. Germline V lookup: CDR1 SGHRS, CDR2 YFSETQ. V gave up 0 bases and J gave up 0 bases; unmatched junction bases: 2. CDR3 loop: CASSLDGLADQETQYF. The DNA of the CDR3 is TGCGCCAGCAGCTTGGACGGACTAGCGGACCAAGAGACCCAGTACTTC.

This clonotype was observed a few times. The chain combines TRBV21-1 with TRBJ2-1; whether TRBD2, the table's D call, matches the DNA was not checked. TRBV21-1 is labeled a pseudogene. The CDR3 length is 12 residues. The CDR3: CASSNRYQWEFF. In DNA, the CDR3 is TGTGCCAGCAGCAACCGCTATCAGTGGGAGTTCTTC.

The chain is built from TRBV5-1 and TRBJ1-5; 11 positions match TRBD1. With V trimmed by 4 bases and J by 8 bases, 5 bases remained unmatched. Germline loops: CDR1 SGHRS, CDR2 YFSETQ. The CDR3 totals 14 residues. The CDR3 nucleotides read TGCGCCAGCAGCAGGGGACAGGGGGGCGAGCCCCAGCATTTT. It encodes CASSRGQGGEPQHF. Full variable domain (outside the CDR3, taken from reference TRBV5-1 and TRBJ1-5): KAGVTQTPRYLIKTRGQQVTLSCSPISGHRSVSWYQQTPGQGLQFLFEYFSETQRNKGNFPGRFSGRQFSNSRSEMNVSTLELGDSALYLCASSRGQGGEPQHFGDGTRLSIL.

Details on this clonotype: This could be a read error, since a much larger clone is one nucleotide away. The J gene is TRBJ2-1, the V gene TRBV3-1; 15 bases line up with TRBD2. The CDR3 extends over 18 amino acids. From germline, CDR1 is LGHDT and CDR2 YNNKEL (reference sequence). In DNA form, the CDR3 reads TGTGCCACCAGCCAAGCCCCGGTGGGGACTAGCGGGAGGCATGAGCAGTTCTTC. Translated: CATSQAPVGTSGRHEQFF.

V gene TRBV9 combines with J gene TRBJ2-3, with 7 bases aligning to TRBD2. Germline loops: CDR1 SGDLS, CDR2 YYNGEE. The CDR3 runs to 15 residues. Losses at the gene ends were 0 bases for V and 2 bases for J; bases not matched to a gene: 3. The CDR3 nucleotides read TGTGCCAGCAGCGTAGCGGGAGGACACACAGATACGCAGTATTTT. Translating gives CASSVAGGHTDTQYF.

This clonotype was detected only a few times. CDR3: CSVRDRLVYIQYF. The CDR3 DNA sequence: TGCAGCGTCCGGGACCGCTTAGTCTACATTCAGTACTTC. The chain joins TRBV29-1 to TRBJ2-4; D is tentatively TRBD1 or TRBD2 (5 bases each). Germline V gene lookup returns CDR1 SQVTM and CDR2 ANQGSEA. V lost 6 bases, J lost 8 bases, and 17 bases lay in between. The CDR3 runs 13 residues.

This clonotype has just a few counts. The V gene is TRBV19, the J gene TRBJ1-2; 9 nucleotides align to TRBD1. The CDR3 length is 15 residues. CDR1 is LNHDA and CDR2 is SQIVND in the germline V gene (reference sequence). V lost 5 bases and J lost 6; bases outside the gene matches: 10. The CDR3 reads CASSPHRDRVDGYTF. CDR3 bases: TGTGCCAGTAGTCCCCACCGGGACAGGGTCGATGGCTACACCTTC. Using reference TRBV19 and TRBJ1-2 for the parts outside the CDR3, the full variable domain is DGGITQSPKYLFRKEGQNVTLSCEQNLNHDAMYWYRQDPGQGLRLIYYSQIVNDFQKGDIAEGYSVSREKKESFPLTVTSAQKNPTAFYLCASSPHRDRVDGYTFGSGTRLTVV.

This chain uses TRBV6-1 with TRBJ1-2, with a tentative D call TRBD1 (6 bases). Between the trimmed V and J ends, which lost 7 bases and 3 bases, there was a span of 15 bases. The CDR3 spans 14 residues. Germline V gene lookup returns CDR1 MNHNS and CDR2 SASEGT. CDR3 loop: CASIGHGQYYGYTF. As DNA, the CDR3 is TGTGCCAGCATCGGGCACGGACAGTACTATGGCTACACCTTC.

This chain's CDR3 is CASSQDLFRVGGSGNTIYF. In DNA, the CDR3 is TGCGCCAGCAGCCAAGATCTTTTTCGCGTTGGCGGCTCTGGAAACACCATATATTTT. The rearrangement links TRBV4-3 to TRBJ1-3; D remains unclear. The CDR3 has 19 residues. Germline values: CDR1 LGHNA, CDR2 YSLEER. The germline V and J ends were trimmed by 0 bases and 0 bases, with 18 bases remaining between them.

The chain combines TRBV7-2 with TRBJ2-1, with D perhaps assigned TRBD1 or TRBD2 (6 bases each). There are 14 residues in the CDR3. Looked up from germline, CDR1 is SGHTA and CDR2 is FQGNSA. Trimming removed 2 bases from V and 9 bases from J, with 14 bases in between. In DNA form, the CDR3 reads TGTGCCAGCAGCTTACCCGGAGGGGGGATTGAGCAGTTCTTC. Its translation is CASSLPGGGIEQFF.

The CDR3 sequence: CASSSFRGGVPSYNEQFF. The DNA of the CDR3 is TGTGCCAGCAGTTCTTTCAGGGGAGGGGTTCCCTCCTACAATGAGCAGTTCTTC. The chain joins TRBV12-3 or TRBV12-4 to TRBJ2-1; weak D call: TRBD2 (7 bases). The CDR3 is made up of 18 amino acids. With 4 bases removed from V and 0 bases from J, the gap between germline ends came to 19 bases.

This clonotype was counted only a few times. The chain couples TRBV15 to TRBJ2-5; no clear D. The CDR3 sequence is 15 residues long. Germline values: CDR1 LNHNV, CDR2 YYDKDF (reference sequence). V lost 3 bases and J lost 2, with 13 bases in between. The CDR3 loop reads CATSRGAVSQETQYF. The DNA of the CDR3 is TGTGCCACCAGCAGGGGCGCGGTCTCACAAGAGACCCAGTACTTC.

The chain uses TRBV7-9 and TRBJ1-4; TRBD1 might be the D (6 bases). The germline V gene has CDR1 SEHNR and CDR2 FQNEAQ (reference sequence). V was cut by 6 bases and J by 4 bases, with 9 bases left in between. The CDR3 sequence is 13 residues long. DNA of the CDR3: TGTGCCAGCAGGACAGGAGATAATGAAAAACTGTTTTTT. As protein: CASRTGDNEKLFF.

The V call is TRBV7-9, the J call TRBJ1-2; D unresolved. Germline assignment: CDR1 SEHNR and CDR2 FQNEAQ (reference sequence). The V end lost 3 bases, the J end lost 1 base, and 9 bases lay between the germline ends. The CDR3 contains 14 residues. The CDR3 protein is CASSFNQINYGYTF. CDR3 nucleotides: TGTGCCAGCAGCTTCAACCAGATTAACTATGGCTACACCTTC.

The J gene is TRBJ2-1, the V gene TRBV20-1, with TRBD2 identical over 9 bases. V shed 2 bases, J shed 2 bases, and the junction held 4 bases outside the gene matches. Per germline, CDR1 DFQATT and CDR2 SNEGSKA (reference sequence). This CDR3 is built from 15 residues. The CDR3 sequence is CSARSLAGTYNEQFF. The CDR3 DNA follows: TGCAGTGCTAGATCTCTAGCGGGAACCTACAATGAGCAGTTCTTC.

This clonotype was counted only a few times. The V call is TRBV12-5, the J call TRBJ2-1; 9 positions match TRBD2. J gave up 4 bases and V 2 bases, and 12 bases lay outside the gene matches. The CDR3 is 18 residues long. From germline, CDR1 is LGHNT and CDR2 FRNRAP. The CDR3 nucleotides read TGTGCTAGTGGTTTGTCCCCTTCCAGGCTAGCGGGATACAATGAGCAGTTCTTC. Translating gives CASGLSPSRLAGYNEQFF. Drawing the rest from reference TRBV12-5 and TRBJ2-1, the complete variable domain is DARVTQTPRHKVTEMGQEVTMRCQPILGHNTVFWYRQTMMQGLELLAYFRNRAPLDDSGMPKDRFSAEMPDATLATLKIQPSEPRDSAVYFCASGLSPSRLAGYNEQFFGPGTRLTVL.

This clonotype was seen a few times. V is TRBV11-2 and J is TRBJ2-7; D is unclear. Germline loops: CDR1 SGHAT, CDR2 FQNNGV. The CDR3 totals 12 residues. The V end lost 3 bases, the J end lost 4 bases, and 7 bases lay between the germline ends. The CDR3 coding sequence is TGTGCCAGCAGCTTTGATATTTACGAGCAGTACTTC. Its translation: CASSFDIYEQYF.

The rearrangement joins TRBV20-1 to TRBJ2-7; the D gene could be TRBD1 or TRBD2 (5 bases each). There are 14 residues in the CDR3. Germline CDR1 and CDR2: DFQATT and SNEGSKA (reference sequence). V was clipped by 0 bases and J by 9 bases, with 18 bases between them. CDR3 in DNA: TGCAGTGCTAGAGAAGGCCCACCGGGACGTCCGCAGTACTTC. This encodes CSAREGPPGRPQYF.

In this sample, this clonotype turned up many times. The rearrangement links TRBV25-1 to TRBJ2-7; no clear D. Germline V CDR1 and CDR2: MGHDK, SYGVNS. The V and J ends lost 3 bases and 2 bases respectively, with 11 bases between them. There are 14 residues in the CDR3. For the CDR3, the DNA is TGTGCCAGCAGTGACCGGACCCTCCCCTACGAGCAGTACTTC. Translated: CASSDRTLPYEQYF.

This chain uses TRBV5-5 with TRBJ2-7; weak D call: TRBD2 (5 bases). V was cut by 1 base and J by 0 bases, with 14 bases left in between. The CDR3 is 16 residues long. Per germline, CDR1 SGHKS and CDR2 YYEKEE (reference sequence). CDR3 nucleotides: TGTGCCAGCAGCTTGATTCGGACTGCAAGCTCCTACGAGCAGTACGTC. Translated: CASSLIRTASSYEQYV.

This clonotype was seen a handful of times. The chain uses TRBV28 and TRBJ2-7, with TRBD2 matching over 10 bases. The CDR3 contains 15 residues. Trimming at V came to 6 bases and at J to 5 bases, leaving 10 bases not matched to a gene. The germline V gene has CDR1 MDHEN and CDR2 SYDVKM. Here the CDR3 DNA reads TGTGCCAGCAGCCTAGCGGGAGCGTCTGGGGACGAGCAGTACGTC. The encoded protein is CASSLAGASGDEQYV.

This clonotype occurred many times. The rearrangement uses TRBV28 and TRBJ1-5; no clear D. The germline V gene encodes CDR1 MDHEN and CDR2 SYDVKM. The CDR3 consists of 13 residues. V dropped 3 bases and J dropped 9 bases, with 12 bases sitting between them. CDR3 in amino acids: CASSLIGPWPQHF. DNA of the CDR3: TGTGCCAGCAGTTTGATAGGGCCCTGGCCCCAGCATTTT.

Many counts were recorded for this clonotype. The rearrangement links TRBV5-1 to TRBJ2-3; 9 bases align to TRBD2. This CDR3 is built from 16 residues. Germline V gives CDR1 SGHRS, CDR2 YFSETQ. V shed 4 bases, J shed 0 bases, and the junction held 6 bases outside the gene matches. CDR3 residues: CASSSTSGRSTDTQYF. DNA for the CDR3: TGCGCCAGCAGCAGCACTAGCGGGCGAAGCACAGATACGCAGTATTTT.

This clonotype was counted only a few times. The V and J genes are TRBV7-8 and TRBJ2-2; tentatively, D is TRBD1 (5 bases). Germline V lookup: CDR1 SGHVS, CDR2 FQNEAQ. With 7 bases removed from V and 8 bases from J, the gap between germline ends came to 14 bases. CDR3 length equals 13 residues. The CDR3 bases are TGTGCCAGCATACGTGGGGCAGGAGGGGAGCTGTTTTTT. This codes for CASIRGAGGELFF.

The CDR3 sequence is CAISESPQYQETQYF. CDR3 DNA sequence: TGTGCCATCAGTGAGTCTCCCCAGTACCAAGAGACCCAGTACTTC. The chain uses TRBV10-3 and TRBJ2-5, with D unresolved. CDR1 and CDR2 (germline): ENHRY, SYGVKD. There are 15 residues in the CDR3. Trimming pared 0 bases from V and 0 bases from J, leaving 8 bases between.

There are a few counts of this clonotype. The rearrangement links TRBV24-1 to TRBJ1-5; D is ambiguous. The CDR3 has 12 amino acids. CDR1 is KGHDR and CDR2 is SFDVKD in the germline V gene. Between the trimmed V and J ends, which lost 5 bases and 2 bases, there was a span of 3 bases. DNA of the CDR3: TGTGCCACCAGTGGAGGCAATCAGCCCCAGCATTTT. This gives the protein CATSGGNQPQHF.

The V and J genes are TRBV25-1 and TRBJ2-5; 8 nucleotides agree with TRBD1. Germline CDR1 is MGHDK and CDR2 is SYGVNS. V lost 6 bases to trimming and J lost 1 base; unmatched junction nucleotides: 16. There are 18 residues in the CDR3. In DNA form, the CDR3 reads TGTGCCAGCAGCTCTTCAAGATCGGCAGGGGGCTCCCAAGAGACCCAGTACTTC. Amino acid sequence: CASSSSRSAGGSQETQYF.